The 10 T cell receptor beta chains given below trace back to one sample, sequenced in a study of T cell repertoires in cytomegalovirus infection (dated by TCRdb to about 2019). The sample's treatment or condition label is to be understood as: in vitro stimulation with specific CMV peptide epitopes to enrich CMV-specific T cells. No antigen has been assigned to these receptors. Sequencing instrument: Illumina HiSeq 1500. The raw public data were reprocessed by TCRdb itself: fastp quality trimming at Q25, MiXCR clonotype calling, in-frame beta chains only. Merged by CDR3 protein, the rows form single entries marked with the most common genes and DNA. The sample table contains 650,000 to 850,000 distinct CDR3 sequences; only one count was recorded for about 29% of them. The top ten constitute around 13% of the sample. The source was cultured CD8+ T cells from PBMCs, collected from culture after CMV antigen stimulation. The source is a human donor in good health (CMV status not recorded). Some clones in this sample may be carry-over from other donors' samples.

The gene calls are TRBV11-2 and TRBJ2-1; D is perhaps TRBD1 (6 bases). This CDR3 spans 15 amino acids. Germline V lookup: CDR1 SGHAT, CDR2 FQNNGV. V lost 0 bases and J lost 3, with 9 bases in between. In DNA, the CDR3 is TGTGCCAGCAGCTTAGATCGGACAGACTACAATGAGCAGTTCTTC. It specifies CASSLDRTDYNEQFF. The full variable domain, with the rest looked up from reference TRBV11-2 and TRBJ2-1, is EAGVAQSPRYKIIEKRQSVAFWCNPISGHATLYWYQQILGQGPKLLIQFQNNGVVDDSQLPKDRFSAERLKGVDSTLKIQPAKLEDSAVYLCASSLDRTDYNEQFFGPGTRLTVL.

This clonotype was picked up a small number of times. The V gene is TRBV3-1, the J gene TRBJ2-7; 8 bases agree with TRBD1. CDR3 size: 14 residues. Germline CDR1 LGHDT, CDR2 YNNKEL (reference sequence). J was trimmed by 3 bases and V by 1 base; bases with no gene match: 2. CDR3 protein: CASSQVDRGYEQYF. CDR3 in DNA: TGTGCCAGCAGCCAAGTTGACAGGGGCTACGAGCAGTACTTC.

This clonotype has a handful of counts. The V and J genes are TRBV27 and TRBJ1-6; TRBD1 agrees at 7 bases. CDR1 MNHEY and CDR2 SMNVEV come from the germline V gene (reference sequence). Trimming at V came to 4 bases and at J to 4 bases, leaving 4 bases not matched to a gene. The CDR3 spans 15 residues. CDR3 in amino acids: CASSSPGQYNSPLHF. CDR3 bases: TGTGCCAGCAGTTCCCCGGGACAGTATAATTCACCCCTCCACTTT.

This clonotype was recorded many times. The CDR3, as DNA: TGTGCCAGCAGCCCTCTCGGGGCAGGGGACGAAGACACTGAAGCTTTCTTT. Protein: CASSPLGAGDEDTEAFF. This chain joins TRBV7-9 and TRBJ1-1, with TRBD1 as a possible D gene (6 bases). Germline values: CDR1 SEHNR, CDR2 FQNEAQ (reference sequence). This CDR3 has 17 residues. Trimming stripped 5 bases from V and 3 bases from J, with 22 bases between.

The chain has TRBV27 and TRBJ2-3, with no clear D. Germline V lookup: CDR1 MNHEY, CDR2 SMNVEV (reference sequence). The V gene lost 3 bases and the J gene lost 3 bases, with 7 bases spanning the gap. The CDR3 runs to 13 residues. CDR3: CASSFQQTDTQYF. CDR3 sequence (DNA): TGTGCCAGCAGTTTCCAGCAGACAGATACGCAGTATTTT.

This clonotype was seen more than once but under ten times. This sequence joins TRBV7-2 and TRBJ1-1, with D perhaps matching TRBD1 (5 bases). Germline-derived CDR1 and CDR2 are SGHTA and FQGNSA. This CDR3 has 15 residues. V lost 5 bases, J lost 0 bases, and 13 bases lay in between. The CDR3, as DNA: TGTGCCAGCAGCGTAACAGGATCCTTGAACACTGAAGCTTTCTTT. Protein product: CASSVTGSLNTEAFF.

Concerning this clonotype: Since no conserved phenylalanine or tryptophan closes the CDR3, a read error is the likely cause. This chain connects TRBV12-3 or TRBV12-4 to TRBJ2-1, with D tentatively TRBD1 (6 bases). V was cut by 5 bases and J by 4 bases, with 9 bases left in between. CDR3 size: 13 residues. The CDR3 reads CASSPGQYNEQFS. CDR3 bases: TGTGCCAGCAGTCCTGGACAGTACAATGAGCAGTTCTCC.

The chain recombines TRBV6-5 with TRBJ1-6, with D possibly TRBD1 on 5 matching bases. Germline CDR1 is MNHEY and CDR2 is SVGAGI. Trimming left V 6 bases short and J 7 bases short, with 16 bases between. This CDR3 comprises 15 residues. The CDR3 region is CASSSGTSRNSPLHF. In DNA form, the CDR3 reads TGTGCCAGCAGCTCCGGGACCTCAAGGAATTCACCCCTCCACTTT.

The chain links TRBV28 to TRBJ2-5, with 7 bases matching TRBD1. This CDR3 is 16 amino acids long. V dropped 2 bases and J dropped 0; count of bases not matched to a gene: 6. Germline values: CDR1 MDHEN, CDR2 SYDVKM. The CDR3 DNA reads TGTGCCAGCAGTTTAGGGGACAGTTCCTACCAAGAGACCCAGTACTTC. Its translation: CASSLGDSSYQETQYF. The variable domain in full, with the rest retrieved from reference TRBV28 and TRBJ2-5, is DVKVTQSSRYLVKRTGEKVFLECVQDMDHENMFWYRQDPGLGLRLIYFSYDVKMKEKGDIPEGYSVSREKKERFSLILESASTNQTSMYLCASSLGDSSYQETQYFGPGTRLLVL.

A remark on this clonotype: A much larger clone differs by one base, so this may be a read error. The chain couples TRBV28 to TRBJ2-1; maybe TRBD1 (6 bases). CDR3 length: 14 amino acids. The germline V gene encodes CDR1 MDHEN and CDR2 SYDVKM. The V end lost 5 bases, the J end lost 0 bases, and 8 bases lay between the germline ends. CDR3 DNA: TGTGCCAGCAGTGAGACAGGCTCCTACAATGAGCAGTTCTTC. Protein: CASSETGSYNEQFF.